These 27 T cell receptor beta chains came from one sample sequenced in a study of identical twins (TCRdb year 2016). The library was obtained by 5' RACE. Instrument used: Illumina HiSeq 2000. TCRdb reworked the public reads: Q25 trimming with fastp, MiXCR clone assembly, productive beta chains retained. Each CDR3 protein appears once, grouped with its most common genes and DNA. Here the sample has around 240,000 distinct CDR3 sequences; roughly 7% occur a single time. The ten largest account for about 3.6% of the sample. These data were likewise used in another study, on yellow fever vaccine responses in identical twins.

Material for sequencing was memory (CD45RO+) T cells sorted from blood. The cell subset or site label, read with the paper, signifies: CD45RO+ enriched T cells. These receptors all stem from a woman between 18 and 30 years old in good health.

This clonotype was detected ten times or more. This chain connects TRBV29-1 to TRBJ2-5; unclear D gene. The CDR3 loop spans 12 amino acids. V lost 7 bases, J lost 3 bases, and 12 bases lay in between. CDR1 is SQVTM, CDR2 ANQGSEA, per germline. The CDR3 loop reads CSAGRLKETQYF. DNA for the CDR3: TGCAGCGCTGGCCGGCTCAAAGAGACCCAGTACTTC.

This clonotype showed up many times. The V gene is TRBV14, the J gene TRBJ2-4; D is perhaps TRBD1 (5 bases). The CDR3 spans 13 residues. Germline V gene sequence: CDR1 SGHDN, CDR2 FVKESK. The V and J ends lost 5 bases and 9 bases respectively, with 14 bases between them. The CDR3 sequence: CASSAPETAIQYF. The CDR3 DNA is TGTGCCAGCAGCGCCCCCGAGACAGCCATTCAGTACTTC.

This clonotype appeared many times. J is TRBJ2-1 and V is TRBV15; TRBD2 aligns across 8 bases. J gave up 7 bases and V 5 bases, and 13 bases lay outside the gene matches. This CDR3 has 16 residues. The germline V gene has CDR1 LNHNV and CDR2 YYDKDF (reference sequence). The CDR3: CATSPLGTSGQNEQFF. Here the CDR3 DNA reads TGTGCCACCAGCCCCTTGGGAACTAGCGGACAGAATGAGCAGTTCTTC.

The CDR3 DNA reads as TGCAGTGCTAGAGATGCCCCGAGAACCACAGATACGCAGTATTTT. Its protein is CSARDAPRTTDTQYF. This chain links TRBV20-1 with TRBJ2-3; no reliable D call. V dropped 0 bases and J dropped 2 bases, with 12 bases sitting between them. Germline V gene sequence: CDR1 DFQATT, CDR2 SNEGSKA (reference sequence). CDR3 length equals 15 residues.

In this sample, this clonotype turned up a few times. This rearrangement joins TRBV5-1 to TRBJ2-1, with a tentative D call TRBD2 (5 bases). V gave up 0 bases and J gave up 0 bases, with 16 bases separating them. CDR1 and CDR2 (germline): SGHRS, YFSETQ. The CDR3 runs 18 residues. The CDR3 loop is CASSLGPTGLSSYNEQFF. Written as DNA, the CDR3 is TGCGCCAGCAGCTTGGGGCCGACGGGATTGAGCTCCTACAATGAGCAGTTCTTC. The whole variable domain, filled in from reference TRBV5-1 and TRBJ2-1, reads KAGVTQTPRYLIKTRGQQVTLSCSPISGHRSVSWYQQTPGQGLQFLFEYFSETQRNKGNFPGRFSGRQFSNSRSEMNVSTLELGDSALYLCASSLGPTGLSSYNEQFFGPGTRLTVL.

In its sample, this clonotype was seen a few times. The genes are TRBV6-1 and TRBJ2-7; a weak D match, TRBD1 (6 bases). This CDR3 is built from 15 residues. V was cut by 7 bases and J by 5 bases, with 21 bases left in between. The germline V gene encodes CDR1 MNHNS and CDR2 SASEGT. CDR3 in amino acids: CASTEGGSVGDEQYV. The CDR3 DNA sequence: TGTGCCAGCACCGAAGGGGGTTCGGTAGGTGACGAGCAGTACGTC.

This clonotype was counted only a few times. The chain links TRBV4-1 to TRBJ2-1; D ambiguous. The germline V and J ends were trimmed by 0 bases and 8 bases, with 14 bases remaining between them. Germline loops: CDR1 MGHRA, CDR2 YSYEKL. The CDR3 length is 15 residues. CDR3 nucleotide sequence: TGCGCCAGCAGCCAAGACGTCACTCGTTTCGATGAGCAGTTCTTC. Its translation is CASSQDVTRFDEQFF.

In this sample, this clonotype turned up a few times. This rearrangement joins TRBV6-1 to TRBJ2-5, with 9 bases aligning to TRBD1. CDR1 and CDR2 from the germline V gene are MNHNS and SASEGT. V lost 6 bases and J lost 4; bases outside the gene matches: 12. CDR3 length equals 16 residues. The CDR3 spells CASSPSGTGRSETQYF. The CDR3, as DNA: TGTGCCAGCAGCCCCTCCGGGACAGGGAGGTCAGAGACCCAGTACTTC.

In this sample, this clonotype turned up a few times. J is TRBJ1-4 and V is TRBV4-2; 8 nucleotides match TRBD1. CDR3 length equals 15 residues. V trimming: 4 bases; J trimming: 10 bases; junction bases outside the gene matches: 11. Germline assignment: CDR1 LGHNA and CDR2 YNFKEQ. CDR3 bases: TGTGCCAGCAGCCGAACGGACAGGGAGGAAGGAAAACTGTTTTTT. This gives the protein CASSRTDREEGKLFF.

The J gene is TRBJ1-2, the V gene TRBV6-1; perhaps TRBD1 as D (5 bases). CDR1 and CDR2 (germline): MNHNS, SASEGT. V was cut by 6 bases and J by 5 bases, with 16 bases left in between. The CDR3 runs to 14 residues. The CDR3 loop is CASSARGEGYGYTF. CDR3 in DNA: TGTGCCAGCAGCGCTCGAGGGGAAGGGTATGGCTACACCTTC.

This clonotype came up many times. V usage is TRBV20-1 and J usage is TRBJ2-1; D gene uncertain. Trimming pared 3 bases from V and 13 bases from J, leaving 19 bases between. The CDR3 has 13 amino acids. Per germline, CDR1 DFQATT and CDR2 SNEGSKA (reference sequence). In DNA form, the CDR3 reads TGCAGTGCTAGTAGGACGGATGGAGAAGCTCAGTTCTTC. The encoded protein is CSASRTDGEAQFF.

The gene calls are TRBV7-8 and TRBJ2-5; 8 bases match TRBD1. The CDR3 has 15 residues. The V segment lost 4 bases and the J segment 5 bases; nucleotides outside the gene matches: 9. Germline CDR1 SGHVS, CDR2 FQNEAQ. The CDR3: CASSWGTGEAETQYF. Written as DNA, the CDR3 is TGTGCCAGCAGCTGGGGGACAGGCGAAGCCGAGACCCAGTACTTC. Supplemented by reference TRBV7-8 and TRBJ2-5, the full variable domain reads GAGVSQSPRYKVAKRGQDVALRCDPISGHVSLFWYQQALGQGPEFLTYFQNEAQLDKSGLPSDRFFAERPEGSVSTLKIQRTQQEDSAVYLCASSWGTGEAETQYFGPGTRLLVL.

The V call is TRBV5-6, the J call TRBJ2-5; D is perhaps TRBD2 (5 bases). Trimming removed 0 bases from V and 4 bases from J, with 16 bases in between. The length of the CDR3 is 16 residues. Germline-derived CDR1 and CDR2 are SGHDT and YYEEEE. CDR3 sequence reads: CASSLDAQGSGETQYF. Here the CDR3 DNA reads TGTGCCAGCAGCTTGGATGCTCAAGGGAGCGGAGAGACCCAGTACTTC.

This clonotype was seen more than once but under ten times. CDR3 nucleotides: TGTGCCAGCAGCCTCAGAACTCGGGGGGCAAGTAACGGGGAGCTGTTTTTT. It translates to CASSLRTRGASNGELFF. The chain carries TRBV7-6 and TRBJ2-2, with TRBD2 as a possible D gene (7 bases). There are 17 residues in the CDR3. Germline-derived CDR1 and CDR2 are SGHVS and FNYEAQ. The germline V and J ends were trimmed by 5 bases and 7 bases, with 23 bases remaining between them.

This clonotype was observed a few times. This chain links TRBV10-1 with TRBJ2-2; 8 nucleotides line up with TRBD1. Losses at the gene ends were 6 bases for V and 2 bases for J; bases not matched to a gene: 5. Germline-derived CDR1 and CDR2 are WNHNN and SYGVQD (reference sequence). The CDR3 has 15 amino acids. The CDR3: CASRPDRGNTGELFF. In DNA, the CDR3 is TGCGCCAGCAGACCCGACAGGGGCAACACCGGGGAGCTGTTTTTT.

The chain combines TRBV12-3 or TRBV12-4 with TRBJ2-2; D remains ambiguous. This CDR3 is built from 12 residues. Trimming removed 3 bases at V and 7 bases at J, with 6 bases between. CDR3 residues: CASSLGYGELFF. The CDR3 nucleotides read TGTGCCAGCAGTTTGGGCTACGGGGAGCTGTTTTTT.

This clonotype has at least ten counts. CDR3 in DNA: TGTGCCAGCAGCGTAGGAAGTGGGGGTCTTGCGAACACTGAAGCTTTCTTT. This encodes CASSVGSGGLANTEAFF. V gene TRBV9 combines with J gene TRBJ1-1, with D possibly being TRBD1 (5 bases). Germline V lookup: CDR1 SGDLS, CDR2 YYNGEE. The CDR3 has 17 amino acids. V shed 0 bases and J shed 1 base, with 16 bases lying between them.

The chain uses TRBV4-1 and TRBJ1-1; no clear D gene. V shed 5 bases and J shed 3 bases, with 16 bases lying between them. CDR3 size: 15 residues. The V gene's germline CDR1 is MGHRA and CDR2 YSYEKL. DNA of the CDR3: TGCGCCAGCAGCTTAAAAGGAGGGAAGGACACTGAAGCTTTCTTT. Translation: CASSLKGGKDTEAFF.

The table lists this clonotype with a few counts. The chain joins TRBV20-1 to TRBJ1-6; D unresolved. CDR3 length: 15 residues. Trimming shortened V by 1 base and J by 7 bases, and 14 bases separated the two germline ends. CDR1 and CDR2 from the germline V gene are DFQATT and SNEGSKA (reference sequence). CDR3 protein: CSARVGLVGNSPLHF. CDR3 sequence (DNA): TGCAGTGCTAGAGTAGGATTAGTGGGCAATTCACCCCTCCACTTT.

This clonotype was seen ten or more times. This rearrangement joins TRBV12-3 or TRBV12-4 to TRBJ2-5, with D possibly being TRBD1 (5 bases). The CDR3 loop spans 16 amino acids. V was pared by 5 bases and J by 7 bases, with 23 bases between. The DNA of the CDR3 is TGTGCCAGCAGTCGTTTGGGGCAGGGTAACTATCGGACCCAGTACTTC. This gives the protein CASSRLGQGNYRTQYF.

In the case of this clonotype: Germline is not matched at one junction end, which may reflect a read error. The chain carries TRBV7-2 and TRBJ1-1, with no clear D. Germline CDR1 SGHTA, CDR2 FQGNSA. The CDR3 sequence is 14 residues long. The CDR3 is CASSLAPWNSEAFF. The CDR3 nucleotides are TGTGCCAGCAGCTTAGCCCCATGGAACTCTGAAGCTTTCTTT.

This chain links TRBV20-1 with TRBJ2-3; 13 bases agree with TRBD2. CDR3 length equals 15 residues. CDR1 is DFQATT, CDR2 SNEGSKA, per germline (reference sequence). V was clipped by 5 bases and J by 2 bases; unmatched bases: 4. CDR3 DNA sequence: TGCAGTGCTCGGACTAGCGGGGGACCCACAGATACGCAGTATTTT. This encodes CSARTSGGPTDTQYF.

This clonotype was seen many times. The gene calls are TRBV10-3 and TRBJ2-3; D is possibly TRBD1 (5 bases). The CDR3 covers 13 residues. The germline gives CDR1 ENHRY, CDR2 SYGVKD. The V gene lost 4 bases and the J gene lost 6 bases, with 11 bases spanning the gap. This CDR3 reads CAISARAPDTQYF. CDR3 sequence (DNA): TGTGCCATCAGTGCCAGGGCCCCGGATACGCAGTATTTT.

This clonotype showed up just a few times. The rearrangement links TRBV7-9 to TRBJ1-2, with a possible D match to TRBD1 (6 bases). CDR1 is SEHNR and CDR2 is FQNEAQ in the germline V gene (reference sequence). This CDR3 comprises 15 residues. V was cut by 6 bases and J by 4 bases, with 18 bases left in between. In DNA form, the CDR3 reads TGTGCCAGCAGTAATAGCTGGGGGGCCTCCTATGGCTACACCTTC. Protein: CASSNSWGASYGYTF. The variable domain in full, completed from reference TRBV7-9 and TRBJ1-2, reads DTGVSQNPRHKITKRGQNVTFRCDPISEHNRLYWYRQTLGQGPEFLTYFQNEAQLEKSRLLSDRFSAERPKGSFSTLEIQRTEQGDSAMYLCASSNSWGASYGYTFGSGTRLTVV.

The gene calls are TRBV18 and TRBJ2-5; the D gene is possibly TRBD1 (5 bases). Trimming cost V 1 base and J 1 base, with 13 bases left between them. The CDR3 runs to 16 residues. CDR1 is KGHSH and CDR2 is LQKENI in the germline V gene. The CDR3 sequence: CASSPLSSRVQETQYF. In nucleotides, the CDR3 is TGTGCCAGCTCACCACTTTCATCCAGGGTCCAAGAGACCCAGTACTTC.

The chain couples TRBV6-1 to TRBJ1-5; D is ambiguous. Between the trimmed V and J ends, which lost 7 bases and 8 bases, there was a span of 15 bases. Germline CDR1 is MNHNS and CDR2 is SASEGT. The CDR3 consists of 13 residues. CDR3 bases: TGTGCCAGCACCCGGATGGACGAAGAGCCCCAGCATTTT. It encodes CASTRMDEEPQHF.

This clonotype was seen only once. Just one base apart from a much larger clone, this may be a read error. The chain uses TRBV12-3 or TRBV12-4 and TRBJ2-4, with 8 bases identical to TRBD2. The CDR3 is made up of 19 amino acids. The CDR3 DNA is TGTACCAGCAGAACCCTAGCGGGCAAACCCGGCGTAGCCAAAAACATTCAGTACTTC. Translated: CTSRTLAGKPGVAKNIQYF.